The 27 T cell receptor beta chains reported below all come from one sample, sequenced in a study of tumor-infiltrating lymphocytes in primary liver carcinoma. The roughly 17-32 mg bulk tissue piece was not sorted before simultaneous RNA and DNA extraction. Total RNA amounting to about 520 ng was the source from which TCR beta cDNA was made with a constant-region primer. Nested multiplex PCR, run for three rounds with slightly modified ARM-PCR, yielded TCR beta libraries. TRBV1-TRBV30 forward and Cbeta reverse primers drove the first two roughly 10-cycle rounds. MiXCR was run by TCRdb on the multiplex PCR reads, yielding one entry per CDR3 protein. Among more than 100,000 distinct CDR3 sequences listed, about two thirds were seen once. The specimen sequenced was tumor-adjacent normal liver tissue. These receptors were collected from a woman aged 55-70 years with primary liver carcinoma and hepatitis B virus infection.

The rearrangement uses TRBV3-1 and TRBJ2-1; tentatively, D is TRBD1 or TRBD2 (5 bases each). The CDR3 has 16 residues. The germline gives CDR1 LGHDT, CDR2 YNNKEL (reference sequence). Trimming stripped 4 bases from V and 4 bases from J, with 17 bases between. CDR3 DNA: TGTGCCAGCAGCCGACCCCGGGACCCAGCTTACAATGAGCAGTTCTTC. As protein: CASSRPRDPAYNEQFF.

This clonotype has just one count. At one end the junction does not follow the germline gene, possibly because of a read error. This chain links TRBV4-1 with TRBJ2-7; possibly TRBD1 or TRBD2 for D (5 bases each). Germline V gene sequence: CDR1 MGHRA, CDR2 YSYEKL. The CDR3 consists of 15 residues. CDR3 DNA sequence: TGCGCCAGCAGCCACTCGATAGTTAAGAGGGACGAGCAATACTTC. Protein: CASSHSIVKRDEQYF.

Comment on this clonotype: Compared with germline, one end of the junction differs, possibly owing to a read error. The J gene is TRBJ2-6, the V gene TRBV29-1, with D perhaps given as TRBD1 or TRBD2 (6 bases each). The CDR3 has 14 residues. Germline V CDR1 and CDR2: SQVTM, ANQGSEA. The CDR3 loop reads CSSEGGSGANVLTF. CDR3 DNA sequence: TGTAGCTCCGAGGGGGGATCTGGGGCCAACGTCCTGACTTTC.

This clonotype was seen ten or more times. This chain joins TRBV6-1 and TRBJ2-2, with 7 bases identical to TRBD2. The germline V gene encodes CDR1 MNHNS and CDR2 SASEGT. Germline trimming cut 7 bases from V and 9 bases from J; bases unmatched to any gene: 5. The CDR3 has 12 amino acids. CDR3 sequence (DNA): TGTGCCAGCATCAGCGGGATCCGGGAGCTGTTTTTT. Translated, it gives CASISGIRELFF.

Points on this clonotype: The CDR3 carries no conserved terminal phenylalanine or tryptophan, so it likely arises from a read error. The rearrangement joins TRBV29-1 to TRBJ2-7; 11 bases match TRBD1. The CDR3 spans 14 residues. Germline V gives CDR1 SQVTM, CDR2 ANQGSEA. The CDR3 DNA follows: TGCAGTGTTGTGGGGGGACAGGGGGTCGACGAGCAGTACTTA. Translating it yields CSVVGGQGVDEQYL.

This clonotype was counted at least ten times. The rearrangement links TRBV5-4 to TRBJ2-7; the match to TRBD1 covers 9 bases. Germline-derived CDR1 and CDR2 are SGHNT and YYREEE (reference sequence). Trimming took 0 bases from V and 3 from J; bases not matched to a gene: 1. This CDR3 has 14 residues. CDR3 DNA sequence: TGTGCCAGCAGCTTGGACAGGGGGCGCTACGAGCAGTACTTC. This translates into CASSLDRGRYEQYF.

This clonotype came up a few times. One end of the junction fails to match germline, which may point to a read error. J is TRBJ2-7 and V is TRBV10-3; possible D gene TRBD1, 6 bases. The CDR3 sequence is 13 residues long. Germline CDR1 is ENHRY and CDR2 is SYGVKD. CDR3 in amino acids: CAISERGTYEQYF. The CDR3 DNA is TGTGCCATCAGTGAGAGGGGGACCTATGAGCAGTACTTC.

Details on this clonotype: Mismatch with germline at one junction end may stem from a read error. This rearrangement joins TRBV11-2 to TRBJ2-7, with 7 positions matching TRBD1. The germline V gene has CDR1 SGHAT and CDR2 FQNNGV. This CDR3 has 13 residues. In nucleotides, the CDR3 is TGCACCAGCAGTCGACAGGGCGCATACGAGCAGTACTTC. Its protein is CTSSRQGAYEQYF.

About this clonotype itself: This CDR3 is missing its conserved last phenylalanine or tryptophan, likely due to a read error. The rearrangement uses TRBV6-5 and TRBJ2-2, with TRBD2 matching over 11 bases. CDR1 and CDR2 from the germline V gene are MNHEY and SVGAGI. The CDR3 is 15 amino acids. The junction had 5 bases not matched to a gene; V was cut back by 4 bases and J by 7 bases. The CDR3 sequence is CASSLGLADIGELFS. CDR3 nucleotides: TGTGCCAGCAGTTTGGGACTAGCGGACATCGGGGAGCTGTTTTCT.

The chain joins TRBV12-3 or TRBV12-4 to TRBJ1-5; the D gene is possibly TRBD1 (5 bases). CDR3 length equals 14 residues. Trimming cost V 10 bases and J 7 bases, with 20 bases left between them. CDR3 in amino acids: CANRSGQGDQPQHF. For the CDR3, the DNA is TGTGCCAACAGGTCGGGGCAGGGAGACCAGCCCCAGCATTTT.

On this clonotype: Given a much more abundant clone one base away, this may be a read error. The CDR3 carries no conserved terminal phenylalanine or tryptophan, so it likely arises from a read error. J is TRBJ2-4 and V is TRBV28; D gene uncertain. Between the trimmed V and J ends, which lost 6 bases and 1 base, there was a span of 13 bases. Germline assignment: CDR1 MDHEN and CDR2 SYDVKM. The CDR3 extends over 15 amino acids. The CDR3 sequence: CASSLGGLAKNIQYL. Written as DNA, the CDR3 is TGTGCCAGCAGCCTGGGCGGCCTTGCCAAAAACATTCAGTACCTC.

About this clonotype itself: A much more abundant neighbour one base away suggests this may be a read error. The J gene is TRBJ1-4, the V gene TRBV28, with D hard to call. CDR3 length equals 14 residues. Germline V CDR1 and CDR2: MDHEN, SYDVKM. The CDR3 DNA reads TGTGCCAGCAATAGTTTTGCAACTAGTGAAAAACTGTTTTTT. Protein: CASNSFATSEKLFF.

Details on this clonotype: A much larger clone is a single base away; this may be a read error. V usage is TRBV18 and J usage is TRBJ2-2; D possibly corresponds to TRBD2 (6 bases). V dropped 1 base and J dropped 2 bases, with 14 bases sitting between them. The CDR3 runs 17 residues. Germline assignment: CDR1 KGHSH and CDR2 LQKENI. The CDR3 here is CASSPRVGDFNTGELFF. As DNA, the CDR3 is TGTGCCAGCTCACCACGGGTAGGGGACTTCAACACCGGGGAGCTGTTTTTT.

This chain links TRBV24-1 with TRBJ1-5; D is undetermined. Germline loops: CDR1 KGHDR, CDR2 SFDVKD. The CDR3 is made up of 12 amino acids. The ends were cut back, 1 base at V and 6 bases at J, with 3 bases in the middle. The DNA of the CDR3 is TGTGCCACCAGTGATTTCGGTCAGCCCCAGCATTTT. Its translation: CATSDFGQPQHF.

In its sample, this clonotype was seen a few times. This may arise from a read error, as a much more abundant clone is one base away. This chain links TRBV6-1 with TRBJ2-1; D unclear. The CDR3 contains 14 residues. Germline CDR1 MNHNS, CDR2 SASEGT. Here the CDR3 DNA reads TGTGCCAGCAGTGAAATAGGCTCCTTGAATGGGCAGTTCTTC. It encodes CASSEIGSLNGQFF.

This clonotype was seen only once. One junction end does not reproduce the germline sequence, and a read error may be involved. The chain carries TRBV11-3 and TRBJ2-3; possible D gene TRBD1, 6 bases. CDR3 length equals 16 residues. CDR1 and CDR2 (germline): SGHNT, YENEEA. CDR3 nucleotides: TGTGCCAGCAGCCCCCGGCAGGGGTTAAGCACAGATACGCAGTGTTTT. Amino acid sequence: CASSPRQGLSTDTQCF.

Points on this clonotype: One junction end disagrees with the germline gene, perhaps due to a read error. The CDR3 region is CASSLAPAAVVYRGGNQPHHF. DNA for the CDR3: TGTGCCAGCAGTTTAGCCCCTGCGGCAGTCGTTTATCGGGGCGGCAATCAGCCCCATCATTTT. The chain combines TRBV12-3 or TRBV12-4 with TRBJ1-5, with D possibly matching TRBD1 (5 bases). CDR3 length: 21 amino acids.

CDR3 coding DNA: TGCATCCTTCAGGGCAGCTACAATGAGCAGTTCTTC. It yields the protein CILQGSYNEQFF. The chain recombines TRBV29-1 with TRBJ2-1, with D tentatively TRBD1 (5 bases). This CDR3 comprises 12 residues. Germline-derived CDR1 and CDR2 are SQVTM and ANQGSEA.

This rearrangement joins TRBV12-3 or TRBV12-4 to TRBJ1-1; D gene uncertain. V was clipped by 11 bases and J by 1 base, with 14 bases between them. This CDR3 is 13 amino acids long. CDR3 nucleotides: TGTGCCTGCAATTCGGGGTCGAACACTGAAGCTTTCTTT. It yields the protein CACNSGSNTEAFF.

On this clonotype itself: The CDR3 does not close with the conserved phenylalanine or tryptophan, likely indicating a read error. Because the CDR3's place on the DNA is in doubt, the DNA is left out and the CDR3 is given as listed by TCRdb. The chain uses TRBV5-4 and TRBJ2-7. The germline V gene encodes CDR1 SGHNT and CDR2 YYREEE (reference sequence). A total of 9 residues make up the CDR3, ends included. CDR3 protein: CASSLSNSL.

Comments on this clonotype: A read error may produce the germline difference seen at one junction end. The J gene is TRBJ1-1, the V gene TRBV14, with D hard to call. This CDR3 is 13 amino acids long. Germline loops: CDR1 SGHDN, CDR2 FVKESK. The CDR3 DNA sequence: TGCGCCAGCAGCCCTAGGGTGAACACTGAAGCTCTCTTT. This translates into CASSPRVNTEALF.

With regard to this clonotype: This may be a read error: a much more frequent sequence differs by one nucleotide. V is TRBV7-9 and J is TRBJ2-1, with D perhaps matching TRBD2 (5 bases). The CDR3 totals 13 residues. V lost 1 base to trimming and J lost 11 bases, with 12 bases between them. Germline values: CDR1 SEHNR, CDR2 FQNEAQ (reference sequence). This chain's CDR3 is CASSLDGNGKQFF. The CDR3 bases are TGTGCCAGCAGCTTAGACGGTAACGGGAAGCAGTTCTTC. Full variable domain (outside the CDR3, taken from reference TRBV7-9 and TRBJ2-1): DTGVSQNPRHKITKRGQNVTFRCDPISEHNRLYWYRQTLGQGPEFLTYFQNEAQLEKSRLLSDRFSAERPKGSFSTLEIQRTEQGDSAMYLCASSLDGNGKQFFGPGTRLTVL.

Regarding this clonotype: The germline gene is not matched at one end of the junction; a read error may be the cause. Here the CDR3 DNA reads TGTGCAAGCAGCCAGGGAGATGGTAAAGAGACCCAGTACTTC. Protein: CASSQGDGKETQYF. The V call is TRBV11-2, the J call TRBJ2-5; either TRBD1 or TRBD2 may fit D (5 bases each). This CDR3 comprises 14 residues. Germline V lookup: CDR1 SGHAT, CDR2 FQNNGV.

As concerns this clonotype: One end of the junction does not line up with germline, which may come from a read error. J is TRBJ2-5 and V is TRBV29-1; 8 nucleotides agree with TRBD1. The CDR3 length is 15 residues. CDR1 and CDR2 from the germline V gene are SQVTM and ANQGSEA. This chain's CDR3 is CSVEPTRGRQEAQYF. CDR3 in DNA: TGCAGCGTTGAACCGACCAGGGGGCGGCAAGAGGCCCAGTACTTC.

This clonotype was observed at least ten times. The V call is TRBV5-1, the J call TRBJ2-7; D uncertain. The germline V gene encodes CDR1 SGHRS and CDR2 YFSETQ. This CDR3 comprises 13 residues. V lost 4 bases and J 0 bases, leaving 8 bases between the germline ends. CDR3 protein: CASSRPSSYEQYF. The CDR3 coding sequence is TGCGCCAGCAGCCGCCCCAGCTCCTACGAGCAGTACTTC.

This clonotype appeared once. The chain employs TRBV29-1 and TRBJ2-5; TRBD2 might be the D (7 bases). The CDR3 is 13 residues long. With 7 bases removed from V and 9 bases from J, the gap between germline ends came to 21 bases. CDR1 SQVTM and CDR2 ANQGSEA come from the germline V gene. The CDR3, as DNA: TGCAGCGCCGGGGGGCGTGGACGGGAGGCCCAGTACTTC. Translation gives CSAGGRGREAQYF.

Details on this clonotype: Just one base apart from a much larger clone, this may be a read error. This chain's CDR3 is CACKFGRFWSKGPLHF. Here the CDR3 DNA reads TGTGCCTGCAAATTCGGGAGATTCTGGTCCAAGGGACCCCTCCACTTT. V is TRBV30 and J is TRBJ1-6; no firm D call. Deletions cut 6 bases from V and 12 bases from J, with 27 bases between. CDR3 length: 16 amino acids. CDR1 and CDR2 (germline): GTSNPN, SVGIG (reference sequence).